These T cell receptor beta chains were read from a single sample in a study of CD8+ T cells in alopecia areata. Libraries were prepared by immunoSEQ multiplex PCR; TCRdb keeps only in-frame clonotypes and omits some of them. The table lists 160,000 or so clones, just over 65% of them singletons, with about an eighth in the top ten. The sample consisted of CD8+ T cells sorted from blood, taken at week 0. The receptors originated from a human donor with alopecia areata. CDR3s include the opening cysteine and the closing phenylalanine or tryptophan. The D gene is left open where the match is weak. Where a row states a size, it is once, few, many or the class of an expanded clone; other rows omit it.

>TRBV27|TRBJ2-1|.|.
TGTGCCAGCAGCTTAGTCGTCAGCCTGAGCTCCTACAATGAGCAGTTCTTC
CASSLVVSLSSYNEQFF
>TRBV29-1|TRBJ1-2|.|.
TGCAGCGTCCCCTCGGGGTCAGGCTACACCTTC
CSVPSGSGYTF
>TRBV2|TRBJ1-2|.|.
TGTGCCAGCAGTGAAAACACCGACAGCATACCCAACTATGGCTACACCTTC
CASSENTDSIPNYGYTF
>TRBV5-1|TRBJ1-6|.|once
TGCGCCAGCAGGTCATGGCCTTATAATTCACCCCTCCACTTT
CASRSWPYNSPLHF
>TRBV11-2|TRBJ2-1|.|.
TGTGCCAGCAGCTTAACCGCGAATGAGCAGTTCTTC
CASSLTANEQFF
>TRBV13|TRBJ1-1|.|few
TGTGCCAGCAGCTTCTTGTGGCCTGAAGCTTTCTTT
CASSFLWPEAFF
>TRBV28|TRBJ1-5|TRBD1|many
TGTGCCAGCAGTTTATCGACAGGGAGGAGTCAGCCCCAGCATTTT
CASSLSTGRSQPQHF
>TRBV5-1|TRBJ2-1|.|.
TGCGCCAGCAGCTTCTTGCCTAGTCTCTCCTACAATGAGCAGTTCTTC
CASSFLPSLSYNEQFF
>TRBV29-1|TRBJ2-7|TRBD1|few
TGCAGCGTTGAAGCCGCAGGATGGACAGGGAGCTCCTACGAGCAGTACTTC
CSVEAAGWTGSSYEQYF
>TRBV19|TRBJ2-1|.|.
TGTGCCAGTAGTATAGGGACACCGAATGAGCAGTTCTTC
CASSIGTPNEQFF
>TRBV14|TRBJ1-2|.|once
TGTGCCAGCAGCCAAGCCTGGGGTGGAACCTATGGCTACACCTTC
CASSQAWGGTYGYTF
>TRBV12-5|TRBJ1-2|.|.
TGTGCTAGTGGACCCGACAGATTAGAAGGCTACACCTTC
CASGPDRLEGYTF
>TRBV7-9|TRBJ2-7|.|.
TGTGCCAGCAGCTTACAGGCCGAGCAGTACTTC
CASSLQAEQYF
>TRBV27|TRBJ2-1|.|.
TGTGCCAGCAGTCCCACCCTCAGTGGATACAATGAGCAGTTCTTC
CASSPTLSGYNEQFF
>TRBV30|TRBJ2-7|.|.
TGTGCCTGGAGAGGGCAGGGACTCCCCTACGAGCAGTACTTC
CAWRGQGLPYEQYF
>TRBV18|TRBJ1-2|.|.
TGTGCCAGCTCCCCGACAGTTTTCATCTATGGCTACACCTTC
CASSPTVFIYGYTF
>TRBV6-1|TRBJ1-4|.|.
TGTGCCAGCAGTGAAAGTGTGATCTCAACTAATGAAAAACTGTTTTTT
CASSESVISTNEKLFF
>TRBV6-6|TRBJ2-1|.|few
TGTGCCAGCAGTTACAATGAGCAGTTCTTC
CASSYNEQFF
>TRBV10-2|TRBJ1-2|TRBD1|.
TGCGCCAGCAGTGAGTCTTTGGGGACAGGGGAGTATGGCTACACCTTC
CASSESLGTGEYGYTF
>TRBV13|TRBJ2-3|TRBD1|.
TGTGCCAGCAGCCCCGGACAGGGTAGCACAGATACGCAGTATTTT
CASSPGQGSTDTQYF